A selection of T cell receptor beta chains follows, all from one sample in a study of Graves' ophthalmopathy and Graves' hyperthyroidism. MiXCR, applied by TCRdb to the multiplex PCR reads, yields one record per CDR3 protein. The data hold about 640,000 distinct CDR3 sequences, with just over 40% observed a single time. Material for sequencing was peripheral blood. The receptors derive from an adult man with Graves' ophthalmopathy. CDR3s include the opening cysteine and the closing phenylalanine or tryptophan. A D gene is named only where the DNA matches it firmly. Some rows mark clone size as missing; the rest say once, few, many or name a class of expanded clone.

>TRBJ2-2|TRBD1|-|TRBV5-1
CASRQGTEYTGELFF
TGCGCCAGCCGCCAAGGGACAGAGTACACCGGGGAGCTGTTTTTT
>TRBJ1-5|-|-|TRBV7-3
CASSPGGAVSNQPQHF
TGTGCCAGCTCACCGGGAGGGGCTGTGAGCAATCAGCCCCAGCATTTT
>TRBJ1-1|-|-|TRBV5-1
CASSFGTGLNTEAFF
TGCGCCAGCAGCTTCGGGACCGGGTTGAACACTGAAGCTTTCTTT
>TRBJ2-7|-|few|TRBV27
CASSSNTYEQYF
TGTGCCAGCAGTTCCAACACTTACGAGCAGTACTTC
>TRBJ1-1|-|many|TRBV10-3
CAISERQMNTEAFF
TGTGCCATCAGTGAGAGACAGATGAACACTGAAGCTTTCTTT
>TRBJ2-5|TRBD1|-|TRBV6-1
CASSEGQGWETQYF
TGTGCCAGCAGTGAAGGACAGGGGTGGGAGACCCAGTACTTC
>TRBJ2-7|-|few|TRBV14
CASSQQTDSYEQYF
TGTGCCAGCAGCCAACAGACGGACTCCTACGAGCAGTACTTC
>TRBJ2-7|-|-|TRBV25-1
CASSDPRRAPQQYF
TGTGCCAGCAGTGACCCCCGCCGGGCCCCACAGCAGTACTTC
>TRBJ1-4|TRBD1|-|TRBV20-1
CSARDGTGMIF
TGCAGTGCTAGAGACGGGACAGGGATGATTTTT
>TRBJ2-7|-|few|TRBV6-1
CASAEGALEYEQYF
TGTGCCAGCGCAGAAGGTGCTCTCGAATACGAGCAGTACTTC
>TRBJ1-2|-|many|TRBV29-1
CSVTGTALYGYTF
TGCAGCGTAACCGGGACGGCACTCTATGGCTACACCTTC
>TRBJ1-1|-|once|TRBV25-1
CASSEIIGPIAFF
TGTGCCAGCAGTGAAATCATAGGGCCTATAGCGTTCTTT
>TRBJ1-3|TRBD1|-|TRBV7-3
CASSFRDREYSGNTIYF
TGTGCCAGCAGCTTCCGGGACAGGGAGTACTCTGGAAACACCATATATTTT
>TRBJ1-6|-|many|TRBV2
CASSPQGGGRNSPLHF
TGTGCCAGCAGTCCCCAGGGCGGGGGGCGTAATTCACCCCTCCACTTT
>TRBJ2-7|TRBD2|-|TRBV5-4
CASSVRLAGVREQYF
TGTGCCAGCAGCGTCAGACTAGCGGGAGTGAGGGAGCAGTACTTC
>TRBJ2-7|TRBD2|-|TRBV19
CASSLKGLAGKWYEQYF
TGTGCCAGCAGCTTGAAGGGACTAGCGGGAAAGTGGTACGAGCAGTACTTC
>TRBJ1-1|TRBD1|many|TRBV20-1
CSARGATGRNTEAFF
TGCAGTGCTAGGGGGGCGACAGGGAGGAACACTGAAGCTTTCTTT
>TRBJ2-5|-|few|TRBV10-3
CASSYSFTGQQETQYF
TGTGCCAGCAGTTACTCGTTTACAGGGCAACAAGAGACCCAGTACTTC
>TRBJ1-1|TRBD1|many|TRBV7-9
CASSPGTADTEAFF
TGTGCCAGCAGCCCAGGGACAGCCGACACTGAAGCTTTCTTT
>TRBJ1-1|TRBD1|many|TRBV10-3
CAISGTGVGGLTEAFF
TGTGCCATCTCCGGGACAGGGGTAGGAGGGCTGACTGAAGCTTTCTTT
>TRBJ1-6|-|-|TRBV6-6
CASSYLMQGGHYNSPLHF
TGTGCCAGCAGTTACTTGATGCAGGGAGGCCACTATAATTCACCCCTCCACTTT
>TRBJ1-1|TRBD1|-|TRBV12-5
CASGLVLGQGTNTEAFF
TGTGCTAGTGGTTTGGTCCTGGGACAGGGGACGAACACTGAAGCTTTCTTT
>TRBJ1-2|TRBD1|-|TRBV29-1
CSLGQGAFGYTF
TGCAGCTTGGGACAGGGGGCGTTCGGCTACACCTTC
>TRBJ2-2|-|-|TRBV2
CASSQGDTNTGELFF
TGTGCCAGCAGTCAGGGAGACACGAACACCGGGGAGCTGTTTTTT
>TRBJ1-5|TRBD1|-|TRBV12-3/TRBV12-4
CASSPNRGTGSNQPQHF
TGTGCCAGCAGCCCGAACCGCGGGACAGGTAGCAATCAGCCCCAGCATTTT
>TRBJ1-1|-|-|TRBV5-1
CASSLVSSTGNTEAFF
TGCGCCAGCAGCTTGGTGTCCTCGACGGGGAACACTGAAGCTTTCTTT